This is a list of T cell receptor beta chains from one sample in a study of response to subunit inactivated influenza vaccine. TCRdb recomputed calls from the RT-PCR reads with MiXCR, one row per CDR3 protein. In the table there are hundreds of thousands of distinct CDR3 sequences, roughly 20% of which are singletons. Sequencing used PBMCs from blood, obtained around 5 days after vaccination. These receptors were taken from a man aged 45-60 years who received an inactivated influenza vaccine. CDR3s include the opening cysteine and the closing phenylalanine or tryptophan. The D gene is left open where the match is weak. Clone size is stated in some rows and not others, as once, few, many or a class when expanded.

TRBV11-2	TRBJ2-3	NA	TRBD2	CASSLGAGTGGTDTQYF	TGTGCCAGCAGCTTAGGAGCGGGAACAGGAGGAACAGATACGCAGTATTTT
TRBV7-9	TRBJ2-1	few	NA	CASSRIVTRGNEQFF	TGTGCCAGCAGCCGAATAGTAACACGGGGCAATGAGCAGTTCTTC
TRBV20-1	TRBJ2-3	few	TRBD1	CSASSGGTGRIYTDTQYF	TGCAGTGCTAGTTCAGGGGGCACGGGGAGAATTTACACAGATACGCAGTATTTT
TRBV29-1	TRBJ2-7	NA	NA	CSVRSLFTYEQYF	TGCAGCGTTAGGAGTCTTTTTACCTACGAGCAGTACTTC
TRBV28	TRBJ2-7	NA	NA	CASSSTLRAREQYF	TGTGCCAGCAGTTCCACCCTCCGGGCGCGGGAGCAGTACTTC
TRBV18	TRBJ2-2	NA	TRBD1	CASSPGQATGELFF	TGTGCCAGCTCACCCGGACAGGCCACCGGGGAGCTGTTTTTT
TRBV5-1	TRBJ2-7	many	TRBD1	CASSKGQGNEQYF	TGCGCCAGCAGCAAGGGACAGGGCAACGAGCAGTACTTC
TRBV28	TRBJ2-2	few	TRBD2	CASRAGGLNTGELFF	TGTGCCAGCAGAGCGGGAGGACTGAACACCGGGGAGCTGTTTTTT
TRBV29-1	TRBJ1-1	NA	TRBD1	CSVTGTVNTEAFF	TGCAGCGTGACAGGGACGGTGAACACTGAAGCTTTCTTT
TRBV9	TRBJ2-3	NA	TRBD1	CASSVGGTGTGTQYF	TGTGCCAGCAGCGTAGGCGGGACAGGGACTGGTACGCAGTATTTT
TRBV20-1	TRBJ2-1	many	NA	CSARDLVHNEQFF	TGCAGTGCTAGGGACTTGGTCCACAATGAGCAGTTCTTC
TRBV20-1	TRBJ2-3	few	NA	CSARDYGGGPTDTQYF	TGCAGTGCTAGAGATTACGGGGGAGGTCCCACAGATACGCAGTATTTT
TRBV6-5	TRBJ2-1	few	TRBD2	CASSYSGGSGSYNEQFF	TGTGCCAGCAGTTACTCAGGCGGGAGTGGCTCCTACAATGAGCAGTTCTTC
TRBV6-1	TRBJ1-5	NA	NA	CASNEGRNSNQPQHF	TGTGCCAGCAACGAGGGACGGAATAGCAATCAGCCCCAGCATTTT
TRBV1	TRBJ2-1	NA	NA	CTSRQSGRGGYNEQFF	TGCACCAGCAGACAAAGCGGGAGGGGTGGCTACAATGAGCAGTTCTTC
TRBV20-1	TRBJ2-2	few	NA	CSARDGRITNTGELFF	TGCAGTGCTAGAGACGGACGGATCACGAACACCGGGGAGCTGTTTTTT
TRBV7-9	TRBJ2-3	NA	NA	CASSLGQTTTDTQYF	TGTGCCAGCAGCTTAGGACAGACCACGACAGATACGCAGTATTTT
TRBV12-3/TRBV12-4	TRBJ2-3	many	NA	CASSFWVRRGSTDTQYF	TGTGCCAGCAGTTTTTGGGTGCGCCGGGGCTCCACAGATACGCAGTATTTT
TRBV21-1	TRBJ2-2	many	NA	CASRSRNTGELFF	TGTGCCAGCAGGAGCAGAAACACCGGGGAGCTGTTTTTT
TRBV20-1	TRBJ2-3	few	TRBD2	CSARAGLAGDTQYF	TGCAGTGCTAGAGCCGGACTAGCGGGAGATACGCAGTATTTT
TRBV12-3/TRBV12-4	TRBJ2-7	few	NA	CASSSTDAPTYEQYF	TGTGCCAGCAGTTCCACGGACGCCCCAACCTACGAGCAGTACTTC
TRBV4-3	TRBJ1-1	few	TRBD1	CASSQDQGAMNTEAFF	TGCGCCAGCAGCCAAGATCAGGGGGCTATGAACACTGAAGCTTTCTTT
TRBV12-3/TRBV12-4	TRBJ2-1	few	TRBD2	CASSALAGGKNEQFF	TGTGCCAGCAGTGCCCTAGCGGGGGGTAAGAATGAGCAGTTCTTC
TRBV5-6	TRBJ2-3	NA	TRBD1	CASSEAGTGITDTQYF	TGTGCCAGCAGCGAGGCCGGGACAGGGATCACAGATACGCAGTATTTT
TRBV5-6	TRBJ2-7	once	NA	CASSGTRQAGSYEQYF	TGTGCCAGCAGCGGGACGAGACAGGCTGGGTCCTACGAGCAGTACTTC
TRBV20-1	TRBJ2-1	NA	TRBD2	CSARFGTSGRGSSYNEQFF	TGCAGTGCTAGGTTCGGGACTAGCGGGCGGGGAAGCTCCTACAATGAGCAGTTCTTC
TRBV6-4	TRBJ2-3	many	TRBD1	CASSRTGTTDTQYF	TGTGCCAGCAGTAGGACAGGGACCACAGATACGCAGTATTTT
TRBV20-1	TRBJ2-1	NA	NA	CSAIPAAGNYNEQFF	TGCAGTGCTATCCCCGCGGCGGGGAACTACAATGAGCAGTTCTTC
TRBV5-1	TRBJ1-6	NA	NA	CASSLETYSPLHF	TGCGCCAGCAGCTTGGAGACGTATTCACCCCTCCACTTT
TRBV29-1	TRBJ2-7	NA	NA	CSSLGGGHEQYF	TGCAGCTCTCTGGGGGGGGGCCACGAGCAGTACTTC
TRBV18	TRBJ2-2	few	NA	CASSPPEVDTTTGELFF	TGTGCCAGCTCACCACCGGAGGTAGACACCACCACCGGGGAGCTGTTTTTT
TRBV27	TRBJ2-7	NA	TRBD2	CASRRGLAGAIEQYF	TGTGCCAGCAGAAGGGGACTAGCGGGGGCTATCGAGCAGTACTTC
TRBV10-3	TRBJ1-2	NA	NA	CAISDHTVANYGYTF	TGTGCCATCAGCGACCACACCGTTGCCAACTATGGCTACACCTTC
TRBV4-2	TRBJ2-7	many	NA	CASSSHYEQYF	TGTGCCAGCAGCTCCCACTACGAGCAGTACTTC
TRBV12-3/TRBV12-4	TRBJ2-1	many	TRBD2	CASSRTSGSYNEQFF	TGTGCCAGCAGCCGGACTAGCGGGAGCTACAATGAGCAGTTCTTC
TRBV4-1	TRBJ2-7	NA	TRBD2	CASSQASGDGTYEQYF	TGCGCCAGCAGCCAAGCTAGCGGGGATGGTACCTACGAGCAGTACTTC
TRBV3-1	TRBJ2-1	few	TRBD2	CASSQVRLAGEQFF	TGTGCCAGCAGCCAAGTACGCCTAGCGGGAGAGCAGTTCTTC
TRBV28	TRBJ2-7	many	NA	CAIQGQGTYEQYF	TGTGCCATACAAGGACAAGGAACCTACGAGCAGTACTTC
TRBV10-1	TRBJ2-3	few	NA	CASSEDRDFLLDTQYF	TGCGCCAGCAGTGAAGACCGGGACTTCCTTTTAGATACGCAGTATTTT
TRBV15	TRBJ2-1	NA	TRBD2	CATSRARLAGGSNEQFF	TGTGCCACCAGCAGAGCAAGACTAGCGGGAGGATCGAATGAGCAGTTCTTC
TRBV20-1	TRBJ2-3	NA	TRBD2	CSADVGLAGDRTDTQYF	TGCAGTGCCGACGTGGGACTAGCGGGGGACCGCACAGATACGCAGTATTTT
TRBV5-6	TRBJ1-2	NA	NA	CASSEGTNYGYTF	TGTGCCAGCAGCGAGGGAACAAACTATGGCTACACCTTC
TRBV12-3/TRBV12-4	TRBJ2-7	many	TRBD1	CASSHGQGREQYF	TGTGCCAGCAGTCACGGACAGGGGCGAGAGCAGTACTTC
TRBV7-9	TRBJ1-1	NA	NA	CASRDLMWVTEAFF	TGTGCCAGCAGGGACCTGATGTGGGTCACTGAAGCTTTCTTT
TRBV7-9	TRBJ2-5	NA	TRBD1	CASIPLKWTGQETQYF	TGTGCCAGCATCCCCCTAAAGTGGACAGGGCAAGAGACCCAGTACTTC
TRBV4-3	TRBJ2-7	NA	TRBD2	CASSQEGGAIGEQYF	TGCGCCAGCAGCCAAGAGGGAGGGGCGATTGGAGAGCAGTACTTC
TRBV4-1	TRBJ2-7	NA	NA	CASSVPGSPEQYF	TGCGCCAGCAGCGTCCCCGGGTCCCCCGAGCAGTACTTC
TRBV7-3	TRBJ2-3	NA	NA	CASSANQGTDTQYF	TGTGCCAGCAGCGCCAACCAGGGGACAGATACGCAGTATTTT
TRBV4-1	TRBJ2-3	NA	TRBD1	CASSQPGQGKDTQYF	TGCGCCAGCAGCCAACCGGGACAGGGGAAAGATACGCAGTATTTT
TRBV29-1	TRBJ2-1	NA	NA	CSVEGGESYNEQFF	TGCAGCGTTGAGGGGGGAGAGTCCTACAATGAGCAGTTCTTC
TRBV12-3/TRBV12-4	TRBJ1-1	many	NA	CASSLRGMNTEAFF	TGTGCCAGCAGTTTACGGGGCATGAACACTGAAGCTTTCTTT
TRBV20-1	TRBJ1-2	few	NA	CSARESGYGYTF	TGCAGTGCTAGAGAGTCGGGCTATGGCTACACCTTC
TRBV2	TRBJ1-6	NA	NA	CASSQQRPDYNSPLHF	TGTGCCAGCAGCCAACAGCGACCTGACTATAATTCACCCCTCCACTTT
TRBV20-1	TRBJ2-1	few	TRBD2	CSAKLAANEQFF	TGCAGTGCGAAACTAGCGGCCAATGAGCAGTTCTTC
TRBV11-2	TRBJ2-3	NA	NA	CASSPGLSTQYF	TGTGCCAGCAGCCCGGGGTTGAGTACGCAGTATTTT
TRBV4-3	TRBJ2-3	few	TRBD1	CASSQDNRGDTQYF	TGCGCCAGCAGCCAAGACAACAGGGGAGATACGCAGTATTTT
TRBV5-1	TRBJ1-2	few	NA	CASSLAEGGNYGYTF	TGCGCCAGCAGCTTGGCCGAGGGGGGTAACTATGGCTACACCTTC
TRBV7-2	TRBJ2-7	many	NA	CASSLSPGSSYEQYF	TGTGCCAGCAGCTTATCCCCAGGGAGCTCCTACGAGCAGTACTTC
TRBV5-1	TRBJ1-1	many	NA	CASSALDGNTEAFF	TGCGCCAGCAGCGCGTTGGACGGGAACACTGAAGCTTTCTTT